This T cell receptor beta chain is from a study of cytomegalovirus exposure and HLA in healthy donors. On this clone itself: What it binds is unknown.

Study findings and constraints: Clonal expansion, a later analysis showed, was greater in HLA-associated TCR beta chains than in equally common others.

Researchers ran the PCR with 60 Vbeta and 13 Jbeta primers. Sequencing was performed with immunoSEQ multiplex PCR; in TCRdb, only in-frame clones are kept and a portion is missing. The table shows under 200,000 clones, with about three quarters occurring only once. The CDR3 consists of 16 residues. With V trimmed by 4 bases and J by 1 base, 8 bases remained unmatched. The V gene's germline CDR1 is SQVTM and CDR2 ANQGSEA. The sequence came from a woman aged 40 to 55 in good health and CMV-seropositive. The sequenced material came from PBMCs. The V gene is TRBV29-1, the J gene TRBJ1-5; 9 bases agree with TRBD1. This CDR3 is CSVAPEGTGSNQPQHF. In DNA form, the CDR3 reads TGCAGCGTTGCCCCCGAGGGGACAGGGAGCAATCAGCCCCAGCATTTT.